The rows below give T cell receptor beta chains drawn from one sample of a study of blood T cell repertoires in COVID-19. Profiling relied on immunoSEQ multiplex PCR, and the TCRdb table lists in-frame clones only, not all of them. The sample contains 60,000 to 75,000 clones, roughly 85% of which appear only once. Sequencing was carried out using peripheral blood. The receptors come from a woman at least 80 years old with active or convalescent COVID-19. Both conserved end residues are part of each CDR3. D genes are given only for firm matches.

CASSQARYGYTF	TGTGCCAGCAGCCAAGCTAGGTATGGCTACACCTTC	TRBJ1-2	-	TRBV3-1/TRBV3-2
CASSLAGSSTDTQYF	TGTGCCAGCAGCCTAGCGGGTTCTAGCACAGATACGCAGTATTTT	TRBJ2-3	TRBD2	TRBV3-1/TRBV3-2
CASSVLGRQPQHF	TGTGCCAGCAGTGTCCTGGGGCGTCAGCCCCAGCATTTT	TRBJ1-5	-	TRBV28
CASSLGLVFTGELFF	TGTGCCAGCAGCTTAGGGCTAGTTTTTACCGGGGAGCTGTTTTTT	TRBJ2-2	-	TRBV7-6
CASSSHRRGGVRYEQYF	TGTGCCAGCAGTTCCCACCGACGCGGGGGGGTTCGCTACGAGCAGTACTTC	TRBJ2-7	TRBD2	TRBV28
CASNNVGDSAYEQYF	TGTGCCAGTAACAACGTGGGGGACAGCGCCTACGAGCAGTACTTC	TRBJ2-7	TRBD1	TRBV19
CASSLAAGNYGYTF	TGTGCCAGCAGCTTAGCGGCAGGAAACTATGGCTACACCTTC	TRBJ1-2	-	TRBV7-9
CASTRVYNSPLHF	TGTGCCAGCACCCGGGTGTATAATTCACCCCTCCACTTT	TRBJ1-6	-	TRBV12-3/TRBV12-4
CASSLKVGGKQFF	TGTGCCAGCAGCTTAAAAGTCGGCGGGAAGCAGTTCTTC	TRBJ2-1	-	TRBV7-3
CATSRDLLQPQHF	TGTGCCACCAGCAGAGACCTCCTTCAGCCCCAGCATTTT	TRBJ1-5	-	TRBV15
CASSLQRTNTEAFF	TGTGCCAGCAGTTTACAGCGCACGAACACTGAAGCTTTCTTT	TRBJ1-1	-	TRBV27